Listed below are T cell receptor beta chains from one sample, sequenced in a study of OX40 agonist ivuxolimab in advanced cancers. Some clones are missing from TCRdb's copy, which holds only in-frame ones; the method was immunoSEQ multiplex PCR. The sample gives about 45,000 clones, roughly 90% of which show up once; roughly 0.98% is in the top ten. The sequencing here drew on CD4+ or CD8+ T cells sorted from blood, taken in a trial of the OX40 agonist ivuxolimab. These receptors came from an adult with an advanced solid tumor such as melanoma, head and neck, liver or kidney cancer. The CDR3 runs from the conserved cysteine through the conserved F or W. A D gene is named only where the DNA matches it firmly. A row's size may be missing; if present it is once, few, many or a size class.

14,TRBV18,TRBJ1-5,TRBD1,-,TGTGCCAGCTCGGCCGGGACAGGCGCTCAGCCCCAGCATTTT,CASSAGTGAQPQHF
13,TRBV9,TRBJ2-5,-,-,TGTGCCAGCAGCCAGGCGGGGGCGGAGACCCAGTACTTC,CASSQAGAETQYF
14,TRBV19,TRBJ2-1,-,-,TGTGCCAGTTCAAAGGGAGGTTCCTACAATGAGCAGTTCTTC,CASSKGGSYNEQFF
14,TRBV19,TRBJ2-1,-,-,TGTGCCAGTAGTTACGGGGGTACCTACAATGAGCAGTTCTTC,CASSYGGTYNEQFF
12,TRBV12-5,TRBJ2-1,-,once,TGTGCTAGTGGTTTGGTCACCAATGAGCAGTTCTTC,CASGLVTNEQFF
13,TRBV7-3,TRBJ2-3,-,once,TGTGCCAGCAGCTGGGCTGTTGCAGATACGCAGTATTTT,CASSWAVADTQYF
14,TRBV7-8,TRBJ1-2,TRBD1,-,TGTGCCAGCAGCCCGGACAGGGGCAACTATGGCTACACCTTC,CASSPDRGNYGYTF
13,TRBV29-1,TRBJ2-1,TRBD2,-,TGCAGCGCCGGGACTAGCGGGGGGAATGAGCAGTTCTTC,CSAGTSGGNEQFF
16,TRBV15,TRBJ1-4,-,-,TGTGCCACCAGCAGAAATCTAGGACCAACTAATGAAAAACTGTTTTTT,CATSRNLGPTNEKLFF
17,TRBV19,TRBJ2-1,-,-,TGTGCCAGTAGTATTAGTGGCCGCGCGGGTTCCTACAATGAGCAGTTCTTC,CASSISGRAGSYNEQFF
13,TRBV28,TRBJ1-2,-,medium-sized,TGTGCCAGCAGTTTGGTAGGGGCAGGGGGCTACACCTTC,CASSLVGAGGYTF
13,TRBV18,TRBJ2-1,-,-,TGTGCCAGCTCACCATTTCGGGACAATGAGCAGTTCTTC,CASSPFRDNEQFF
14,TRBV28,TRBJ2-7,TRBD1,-,TGTGCCAGCCAAGCCGGGACAGGGAAAGACGAGCAGTACTTC,CASQAGTGKDEQYF